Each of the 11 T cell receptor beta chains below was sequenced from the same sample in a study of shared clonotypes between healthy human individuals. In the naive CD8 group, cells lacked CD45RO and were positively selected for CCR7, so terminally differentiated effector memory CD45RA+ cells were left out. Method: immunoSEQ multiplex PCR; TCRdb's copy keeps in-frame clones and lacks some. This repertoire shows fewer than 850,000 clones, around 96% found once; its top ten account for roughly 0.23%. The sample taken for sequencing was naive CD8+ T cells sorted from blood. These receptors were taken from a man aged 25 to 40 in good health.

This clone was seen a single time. The chain's CDR3 is CASSLLVSEMNTEAFF. The CDR3 DNA sequence: TGTGCCAGCAGTTTATTAGTGTCTGAAATGAACACTGAAGCTTTCTTT. V gene TRBV28 combines with J gene TRBJ1-1, with D uncertain. The length of the CDR3 is 16 residues. V lost 1 base to trimming and J lost 0 bases, with 12 bases between them. Germline V lookup: CDR1 MDHEN, CDR2 SYDVKM.

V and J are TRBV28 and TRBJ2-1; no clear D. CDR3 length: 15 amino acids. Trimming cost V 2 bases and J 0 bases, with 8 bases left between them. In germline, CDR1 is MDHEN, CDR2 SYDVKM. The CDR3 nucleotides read TGTGCCAGCAGTTTAGGGGTGGGCTCCTACAATGAGCAGTTCTTC. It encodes CASSLGVGSYNEQFF.

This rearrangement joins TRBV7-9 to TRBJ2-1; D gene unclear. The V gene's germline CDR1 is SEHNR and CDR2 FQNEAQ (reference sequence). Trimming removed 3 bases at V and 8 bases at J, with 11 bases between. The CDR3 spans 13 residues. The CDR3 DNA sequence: TGTGCCAGCAGCTTTGATAGGAGCGATGAGCAGTTCTTC. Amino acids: CASSFDRSDEQFF.

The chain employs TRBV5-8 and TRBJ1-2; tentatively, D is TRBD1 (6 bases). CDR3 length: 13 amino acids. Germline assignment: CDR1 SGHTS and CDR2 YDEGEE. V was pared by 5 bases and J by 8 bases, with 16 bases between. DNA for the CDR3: TGTGCCAGCAGGACCGTAGGGGGGGCCGGCTACACCTTC. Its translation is CASRTVGGAGYTF.

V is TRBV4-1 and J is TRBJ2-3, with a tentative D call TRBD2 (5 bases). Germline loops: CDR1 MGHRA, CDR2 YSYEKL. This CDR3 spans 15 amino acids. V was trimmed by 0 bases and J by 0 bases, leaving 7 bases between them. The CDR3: CASSQEGGSTDTQYF. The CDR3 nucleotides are TGCGCCAGCAGCCAAGAAGGCGGGAGCACAGATACGCAGTATTTT.

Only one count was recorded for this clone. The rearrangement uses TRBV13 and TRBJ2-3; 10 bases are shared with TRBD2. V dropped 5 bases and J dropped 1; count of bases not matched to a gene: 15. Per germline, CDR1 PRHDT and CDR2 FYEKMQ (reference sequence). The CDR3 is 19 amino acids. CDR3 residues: CASSQSTLLSGRRTDTQYF. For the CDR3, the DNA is TGTGCCAGCAGCCAATCAACCCTCCTTAGCGGGAGGCGCACAGATACGCAGTATTTT.

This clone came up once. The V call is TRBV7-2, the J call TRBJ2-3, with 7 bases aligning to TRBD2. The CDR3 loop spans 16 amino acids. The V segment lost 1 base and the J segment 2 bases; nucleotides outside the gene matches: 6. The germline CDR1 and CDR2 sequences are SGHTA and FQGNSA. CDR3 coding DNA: TGTGCCAGCAGCTTAGAGGGGACTACTTACACAGATACGCAGTATTTT. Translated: CASSLEGTTYTDTQYF.

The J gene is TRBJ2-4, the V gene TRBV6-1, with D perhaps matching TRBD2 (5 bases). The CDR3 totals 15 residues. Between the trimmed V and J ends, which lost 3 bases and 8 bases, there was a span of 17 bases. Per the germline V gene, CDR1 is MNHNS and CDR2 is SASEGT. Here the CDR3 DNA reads TGTGCCAGCAGTGAGGGTAGAGGGAGTTGGGACATTCAGTACTTC. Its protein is CASSEGRGSWDIQYF.

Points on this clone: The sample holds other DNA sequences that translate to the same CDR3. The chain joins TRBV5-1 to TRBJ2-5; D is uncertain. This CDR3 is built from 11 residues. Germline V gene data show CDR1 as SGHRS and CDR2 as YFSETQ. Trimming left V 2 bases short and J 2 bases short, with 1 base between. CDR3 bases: TGCGCCAGCAGCTTTCAAGAGACCCAGTACTTC. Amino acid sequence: CASSFQETQYF.

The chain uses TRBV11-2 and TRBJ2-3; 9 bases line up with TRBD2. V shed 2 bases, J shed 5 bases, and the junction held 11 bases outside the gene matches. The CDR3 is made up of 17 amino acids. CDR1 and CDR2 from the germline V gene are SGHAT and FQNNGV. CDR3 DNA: TGTGCCAGCAGCTTACCCAGGGTAGCGGGAGAGGAAGATACGCAGTATTTT. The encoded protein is CASSLPRVAGEEDTQYF. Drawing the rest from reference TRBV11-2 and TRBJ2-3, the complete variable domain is EAGVAQSPRYKIIEKRQSVAFWCNPISGHATLYWYQQILGQGPKLLIQFQNNGVVDDSQLPKDRFSAERLKGVDSTLKIQPAKLEDSAVYLCASSLPRVAGEEDTQYFGPGTRLTVL.

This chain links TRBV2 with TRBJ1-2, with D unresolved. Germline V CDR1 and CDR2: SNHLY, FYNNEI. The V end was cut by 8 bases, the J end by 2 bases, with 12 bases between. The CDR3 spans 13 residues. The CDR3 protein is CASPGRPNYGYTF. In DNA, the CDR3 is TGTGCCAGCCCGGGCAGACCAAACTATGGCTACACCTTC.